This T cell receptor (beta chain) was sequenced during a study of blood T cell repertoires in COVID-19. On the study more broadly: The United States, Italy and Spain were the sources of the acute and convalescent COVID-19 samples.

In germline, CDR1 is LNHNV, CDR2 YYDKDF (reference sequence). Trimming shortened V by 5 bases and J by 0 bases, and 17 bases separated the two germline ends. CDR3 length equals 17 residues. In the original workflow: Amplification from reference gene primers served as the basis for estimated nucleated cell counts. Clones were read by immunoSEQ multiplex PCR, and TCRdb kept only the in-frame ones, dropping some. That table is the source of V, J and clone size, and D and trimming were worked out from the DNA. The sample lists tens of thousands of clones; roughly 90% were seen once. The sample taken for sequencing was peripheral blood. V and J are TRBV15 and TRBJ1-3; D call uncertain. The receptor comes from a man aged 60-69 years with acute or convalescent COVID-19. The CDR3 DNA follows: TGTGCCACCAGCTCGAATGTTGGGCGAAGCTCTGGAAACACCATATATTTT. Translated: CATSSNVGRSSGNTIYF.